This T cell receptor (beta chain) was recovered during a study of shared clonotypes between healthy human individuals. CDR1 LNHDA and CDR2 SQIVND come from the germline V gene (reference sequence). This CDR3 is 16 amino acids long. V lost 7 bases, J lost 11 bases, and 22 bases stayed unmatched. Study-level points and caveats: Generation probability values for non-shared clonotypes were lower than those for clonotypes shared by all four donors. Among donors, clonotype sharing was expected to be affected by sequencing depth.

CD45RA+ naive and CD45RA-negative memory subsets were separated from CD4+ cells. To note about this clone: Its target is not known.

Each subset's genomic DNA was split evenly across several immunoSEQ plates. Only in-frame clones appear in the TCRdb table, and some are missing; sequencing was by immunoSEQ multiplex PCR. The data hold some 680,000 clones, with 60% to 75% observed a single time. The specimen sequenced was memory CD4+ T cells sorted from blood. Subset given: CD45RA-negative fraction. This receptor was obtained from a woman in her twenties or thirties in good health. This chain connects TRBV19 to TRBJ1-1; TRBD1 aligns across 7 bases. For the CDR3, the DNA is TGTGCCAGTACCCTATCGCCAAGCCGGGACAGAGGGGTTGCTTTCTTT. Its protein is CASTLSPSRDRGVAFF.